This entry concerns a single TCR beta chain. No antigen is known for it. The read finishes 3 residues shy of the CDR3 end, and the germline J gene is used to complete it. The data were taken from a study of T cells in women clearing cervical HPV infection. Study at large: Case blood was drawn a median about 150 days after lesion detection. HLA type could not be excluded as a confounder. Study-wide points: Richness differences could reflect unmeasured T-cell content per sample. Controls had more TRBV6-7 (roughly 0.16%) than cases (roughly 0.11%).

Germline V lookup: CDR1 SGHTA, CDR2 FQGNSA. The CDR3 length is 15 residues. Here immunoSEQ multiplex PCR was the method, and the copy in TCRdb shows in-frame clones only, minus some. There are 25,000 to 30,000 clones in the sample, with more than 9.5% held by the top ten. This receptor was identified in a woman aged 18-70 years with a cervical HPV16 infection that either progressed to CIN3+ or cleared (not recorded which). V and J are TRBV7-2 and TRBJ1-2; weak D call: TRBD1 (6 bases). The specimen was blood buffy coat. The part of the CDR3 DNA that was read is TGTGCCAGCAGCTTTTCGGCGGACAGAGGCTACGAC. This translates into CASSFSADRGYD. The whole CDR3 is CASSFSADRGYDYTF.